These 19 T cell receptor beta chains share one sample of origin, sequenced in a study of T cell responses to AZD1222 COVID-19 vaccine. Profiling relied on immunoSEQ multiplex PCR, and the TCRdb table lists in-frame clones only, not all of them. This sample has about 59,000 clones, with about 88% found just once. Here the sequenced sample was peripheral blood, taken 28 days after the second AZD1222 dose. The receptors were sampled from an adult who received the AZD1222 COVID-19 vaccine.

V and J are TRBV19 and TRBJ1-6, with TRBD1 identical over 10 bases. The CDR3 runs to 17 residues. After removal of 5 bases from V and 3 bases from J, the junction contained 7 bases not matched to a gene. CDR1 is LNHDA and CDR2 is SQIVND in the germline V gene (reference sequence). The DNA for the CDR3 is TGTGCCAGTAGTCCCTCCTGGACAGGGGGCTATAATTCACCCCTCCACTTT. It yields the protein CASSPSWTGGYNSPLHF. Drawing the rest from reference TRBV19 and TRBJ1-6, the complete variable domain is DGGITQSPKYLFRKEGQNVTLSCEQNLNHDAMYWYRQDPGQGLRLIYYSQIVNDFQKGDIAEGYSVSREKKESFPLTVTSAQKNPTAFYLCASSPSWTGGYNSPLHFGNGTRLTVT.

The V call is TRBV28, the J call TRBJ1-2, with 9 bases lining up with TRBD1. CDR1 is MDHEN and CDR2 is SYDVKM in the germline V gene. The ends lost 4 bases at V and 4 bases at J; junction bases unmatched: 10. The CDR3 is 16 residues long. CDR3 DNA sequence: TGTGCCAGCAGTTCCTCTCAACAGGGGGCCTTCTATGGCTACACCTTC. This codes for CASSSSQQGAFYGYTF.

The V call is TRBV28, the J call TRBJ2-3; 7 nucleotides agree with TRBD1. Germline CDR1 is MDHEN and CDR2 is SYDVKM. Trimming at V came to 4 bases and at J to 0 bases, leaving 4 bases not matched to a gene. The CDR3 extends over 15 amino acids. The CDR3 here is CASSSSRGSTDTQYF. CDR3 nucleotides: TGTGCCAGCAGTTCTTCCAGGGGGAGCACAGATACGCAGTATTTT.

The rearrangement links TRBV29-1 to TRBJ1-3; 8 bases are shared with TRBD1. Germline V gene data show CDR1 as SQVTM and CDR2 as ANQGSEA. Losses at the gene ends were 5 bases for V and 0 bases for J; bases not matched to a gene: 12. The CDR3 loop spans 17 amino acids. The CDR3 region is CSVLPQTGTGSGNTIYF. In DNA form, the CDR3 reads TGCAGCGTTCTACCCCAGACAGGGACAGGCTCTGGAAACACCATATATTTT.

The chain employs TRBV3-1 (or the pseudogene TRBV3-2) and TRBJ1-4; D is possibly TRBD1 (5 bases). Trimming removed 3 bases from V and 5 bases from J, with 7 bases in between. The CDR3 contains 13 residues. CDR1 and CDR2 (germline): LGHDT, YNNKEL (reference sequence). The CDR3 region has the DNA TGTGCCAGCAGCCACCAGGGAAATGAAAAACTGTTTTTT. This sequence encodes CASSHQGNEKLFF.

This clone was picked up one time. The chain uses TRBV7-2 and TRBJ1-1; no firm D call. V was pared by 1 base and J by 2 bases, with 8 bases between. Germline CDR1 SGHTA, CDR2 FQGNSA. This CDR3 is 14 amino acids long. DNA for the CDR3: TGTGCCAGCAGCTTAGAACCCGGAAACACTGAAGCTTTCTTT. Translating it yields CASSLEPGNTEAFF.

This rearrangement joins TRBV6-5 to TRBJ2-1, with D perhaps matching TRBD2 (6 bases). This CDR3 spans 15 amino acids. V was cut by 2 bases and J by 3 bases, with 11 bases left in between. The V gene's germline CDR1 is MNHEY and CDR2 SVGAGI. CDR3 sequence reads: CASSYRSGSYNEQFF. The CDR3 region has the DNA TGTGCCAGCAGTTACAGATCCGGGAGCTACAATGAGCAGTTCTTC.

The V and J genes are TRBV5-1 and TRBJ2-2; 12 bases are shared with TRBD1. The germline V gene encodes CDR1 SGHRS and CDR2 YFSETQ. The CDR3 is made up of 14 amino acids. Unmatched junction bases numbered 6, after V lost 4 bases and J lost 11 bases. CDR3 amino acids: CASSPGQGAAELFF. The CDR3 nucleotides are TGCGCCAGCAGCCCGGGACAGGGGGCCGCAGAGCTGTTTTTT.

The chain carries TRBV6-5 and TRBJ2-1; TRBD1 matches 9 bases. V was clipped by 8 bases and J by 5 bases; unmatched bases: 7. This CDR3 is built from 14 residues. CDR1 is MNHEY, CDR2 SVGAGI, per germline. The CDR3 DNA reads as TGTGCCAGCTCAGGGACAGGGAGAAACAATGAGCAGTTCTTC. Its protein is CASSGTGRNNEQFF.

The CDR3 spells CASRPTGTDTQYF. The CDR3 region has the DNA TGTGCCAGCAGACCGACAGGGACAGATACGCAGTATTTT. The rearrangement links TRBV7-9 to TRBJ2-3; 7 bases line up with TRBD1. The germline gives CDR1 SEHNR, CDR2 FQNEAQ (reference sequence). V lost 6 bases and J lost 3; bases outside the gene matches: 3. This CDR3 region has 13 residues. The full variable domain, with the rest looked up from reference TRBV7-9 and TRBJ2-3, is DTGVSQNPRHKITKRGQNVTFRCDPISEHNRLYWYRQTLGQGPEFLTYFQNEAQLEKSRLLSDRFSAERPKGSFSTLEIQRTEQGDSAMYLCASRPTGTDTQYFGPGTRLTVL.

This clone showed up just once. The chain couples TRBV6-5 to TRBJ2-7, with D perhaps matching TRBD1 (6 bases). This CDR3 contains 14 residues. V was cut by 6 bases and J by 1 base, with 13 bases left in between. Germline lookup yields CDR1 MNHEY and CDR2 SVGAGI. The CDR3 sequence is CASSLLGQSYEQYF. CDR3 bases: TGTGCCAGCAGCCTTCTCGGACAGTCCTACGAGCAGTACTTC.

CDR3 protein: CASSRSQGTYEQYF. The CDR3 coding sequence is TGTGCCAGCTCACGATCACAGGGGACCTACGAGCAGTACTTC. The V and J genes are TRBV18 and TRBJ2-7; 7 nucleotides agree with TRBD1. Looked up from germline, CDR1 is KGHSH and CDR2 is LQKENI. There are 14 residues in the CDR3. The junction had 5 bases not matched to a gene; V was cut back by 4 bases and J by 2 bases.

This chain connects TRBV5-3 to TRBJ2-3; 15 bases are a match to TRBD2. TRBV5-3 is an open reading frame, and its role is uncertain. The junction had 10 bases not matched to a gene; V was cut back by 0 bases and J by 2 bases. The CDR3 is 20 residues long. This CDR3 is CARSLDGLAGGPGFTDTQYF. CDR3 nucleotides: TGTGCCAGAAGCTTGGATGGACTAGCGGGGGGGCCGGGTTTCACAGATACGCAGTATTTT.

This clone was recorded once. CDR3 loop: CAIREDNTEAFF. The CDR3 nucleotides are TGTGCCATCAGGGAGGATAACACTGAAGCTTTCTTT. The chain couples TRBV10-3 to TRBJ1-1; D gene unclear. V was pared by 6 bases and J by 2 bases, with 7 bases between. This CDR3 has 12 residues. Germline CDR1 ENHRY, CDR2 SYGVKD.

This rearrangement joins TRBV6-5 to TRBJ2-7; D is unresolved. This CDR3 has 13 residues. V dropped 7 bases and J dropped 3 bases, with 13 bases sitting between them. Germline V gene lookup returns CDR1 MNHEY and CDR2 SVGAGI. CDR3 coding DNA: TGTGCCAGCACCCCAAGTCTTAGCTACGAGCAGTACTTC. This encodes CASTPSLSYEQYF.

The chain has TRBV30 and TRBJ2-4; either TRBD1 or TRBD2 may supply D (5 bases each). The CDR3 has 13 amino acids. V gave up 4 bases and J gave up 6 bases, with 13 bases separating them. The germline V gene has CDR1 GTSNPN and CDR2 SVGIG (reference sequence). CDR3: CAWKDWDRNIQYF. The CDR3 DNA reads TGTGCCTGGAAGGACTGGGACCGAAACATTCAGTACTTC.

The chain joins TRBV10-3 to TRBJ2-1, with no clear D. The CDR3 spans 14 residues. Trimming took off 6 bases at V and 4 bases at J, with 13 bases between the two ends. Germline lookup yields CDR1 ENHRY and CDR2 SYGVKD. The CDR3 sequence is CAIRPGAGYNEQFF. The CDR3 DNA is TGTGCCATCAGGCCCGGAGCTGGTTACAATGAGCAGTTCTTC.

The chain joins TRBV5-6 to TRBJ2-5, with TRBD2 matching 8 bases. This CDR3 has 19 residues. V was clipped by 4 bases and J by 5 bases; unmatched bases: 22. The germline gives CDR1 SGHDT, CDR2 YYEEEE. The CDR3, as DNA: TGTGCCAGCAGCCCTTTTCGAGGGCTTAGCGGGATTTCGGTGGAGACCCAGTACTTC. Its protein is CASSPFRGLSGISVETQYF.

The V and J genes are TRBV19 and TRBJ2-2; TRBD2 matches 9 bases. With V trimmed by 5 bases and J by 5 bases, 12 bases remained unmatched. The CDR3 is made up of 17 amino acids. Germline CDR1 is LNHDA and CDR2 is SQIVND (reference sequence). The CDR3 DNA sequence: TGTGCCAGTAGTCTCGCAGCGGGGGGTTACCTGACCGGGGAGCTGTTTTTT. Translation: CASSLAAGGYLTGELFF.